The 16 T cell receptor beta chains listed next were all sequenced from one sample in a study of monozygotic twins with inflammatory bowel disease. Reprocessing the 5' RACE reads, TCRdb reports a single entry for every CDR3 protein and omits DNA. The record lists 300,000 to 350,000 distinct CDR3 sequences, of which the ten most abundant hold 2%. The specimen was blood. Receptors were obtained from a human donor with ulcerative colitis or Crohn's disease, or a healthy co-twin of an affected twin (not recorded which).

The chain joins TRBV6-2 or TRBV6-3 to TRBJ1-5; TCRdb reports TRBD1, a call that lacks DNA to check it against. The CDR3 contains 19 residues. Germline V gives CDR1 MNHEY, CDR2 SVGEGT. The CDR3 is CASSPPRTGVLHSNQPQHF.

V gene TRBV4-3 combines with J gene TRBJ1-1; the TCRdb call, TRBD1, lacks DNA for checking. CDR3 length equals 14 residues. Germline values: CDR1 LGHNA, CDR2 YSLEER. The CDR3 sequence: CASSQGTGFTEAFF.

This rearrangement joins TRBV27 to TRBJ2-7; the TCRdb call, TRBD1, lacks DNA for checking. This CDR3 has 15 residues. The V gene's germline CDR1 is MNHEY and CDR2 SMNVEV (reference sequence). CDR3 region: CASSLGTGRSYEQYF.

The chain carries TRBV7-3 and TRBJ2-5; checking the TCRdb D call of TRBD2 is not possible without DNA. The CDR3 loop spans 18 amino acids. CDR1 is SGHTA and CDR2 is FQGTGA in the germline V gene. CDR3 loop: CASSLQGTSGRKVETQYF.

The chain couples TRBV3-1 to TRBJ2-7; TCRdb designates TRBD2, a call that cannot be tested without DNA. Per the germline V gene, CDR1 is LGHDT and CDR2 is YNNKEL (reference sequence). The CDR3 totals 15 residues. The CDR3 region is CASSQGGLAGGEQYF.

The chain links TRBV30 to TRBJ1-2; TCRdb lists TRBD1, though no DNA is available to test this call. CDR3 length equals 13 residues. The germline gives CDR1 GTSNPN, CDR2 SVGIG (reference sequence). This CDR3 is CAWRTGALNGYTF.

This chain connects TRBV10-3 to TRBJ1-1. The CDR3 loop spans 11 amino acids. Germline-derived CDR1 and CDR2 are ENHRY and SYGVKD. The CDR3 sequence: CATETDTEAFF.

V usage is TRBV7-2 and J usage is TRBJ2-1; TCRdb returns TRBD2, unconfirmable since there is no DNA. The CDR3 has 17 residues. The germline V gene encodes CDR1 SGHTA and CDR2 FQGNSA. CDR3 protein: CASSSRLAGGVGDEQFF.

The chain carries TRBV7-2 and TRBJ1-2; TCRdb's assignment of TRBD1 cannot be checked, as there is no DNA. The CDR3 contains 15 residues. The germline V gene encodes CDR1 SGHTA and CDR2 FQGNSA. This chain's CDR3 is CASSPAGTGYYGYTF.

The CDR3 is CASYPPEGLNEQFF. V gene TRBV5-1 combines with J gene TRBJ2-1; the TRBD2 assignment by TCRdb is unverifiable without DNA. Germline CDR1 is SGHRS and CDR2 is YFSETQ. The CDR3 covers 14 residues.

V is TRBV20-1 and J is TRBJ2-7; TCRdb's D call of TRBD1 is untestable without DNA. The CDR3 length is 12 residues. CDR1 is DFQATT and CDR2 is SNEGSKA in the germline V gene (reference sequence). Here the CDR3 reads CSAGGGRYEQYF.

The gene calls are TRBV11-2 and TRBJ2-1. CDR1 SGHAT and CDR2 FQNNGV come from the germline V gene. CDR3 size: 15 residues. The CDR3: CASSSLAGLYNEQFF.

This chain joins TRBV20-1 and TRBJ2-2; the D call from TCRdb, TRBD2, cannot be confirmed without DNA. The germline V gene encodes CDR1 DFQATT and CDR2 SNEGSKA (reference sequence). The CDR3 extends over 14 amino acids. CDR3 amino acids: CSARRLAGTGELFF.

This chain joins TRBV7-8 and TRBJ2-5; the TCRdb call, TRBD2, lacks DNA for checking. The V gene's germline CDR1 is SGHVS and CDR2 FQNEAQ. CDR3 length equals 15 residues. This chain's CDR3 is CASLFSSGLQETQYF.

V is TRBV5-4 and J is TRBJ2-3; the D gene TCRdb calls, TRBD2, cannot be checked with no DNA. The CDR3 runs to 14 residues. Per germline, CDR1 SGHNT and CDR2 YYREEE (reference sequence). The CDR3 sequence: CASSLSSITDTQYF.

This chain connects TRBV4-3 to TRBJ2-2; TCRdb's D call of TRBD2 is untestable without DNA. Germline values: CDR1 LGHNA, CDR2 YSLEER. The CDR3 length is 18 residues. Here the CDR3 reads CASSQEGVASGGAGELFF.